Below, 9 T cell receptor beta chains from the same sample are listed, as sequenced in a study of cytomegalovirus exposure and HLA in healthy donors. In the PCR, 60 Vbeta and 13 Jbeta primers were used. Assay used: immunoSEQ multiplex PCR; TCRdb lists only in-frame clones, some missing. Here the sample spans fewer than 120,000 clones, 65% to 80% being singletons. Material: PBMCs. The receptors derive from a man aged 25-45 years in good health and CMV-seropositive.

This chain connects TRBV2 to TRBJ2-4; D is undetermined. From germline, CDR1 is SNHLY and CDR2 FYNNEI. The CDR3 consists of 14 residues. Trimming took 4 bases from V and 6 from J, leaving 13 bases between them. CDR3 coding DNA: TGTGCCAGCAGTGTATCGCCTAACCTAAACATTCAGTACTTC. Its translation is CASSVSPNLNIQYF.

The rearrangement joins TRBV9 to TRBJ2-2, with 8 bases matching TRBD2. Germline trimming cut 4 bases from V and 3 bases from J; bases unmatched to any gene: 8. Germline V gives CDR1 SGDLS, CDR2 YYNGEE. CDR3 length equals 16 residues. The CDR3 region has the DNA TGTGCCAGCAGCTCCCTCACGGGGGGGTACACCGGGGAGCTGTTTTTT. Translation: CASSSLTGGYTGELFF.

This rearrangement joins TRBV11-2 to TRBJ2-2; possibly TRBD2 for D (6 bases). Per germline, CDR1 SGHAT and CDR2 FQNNGV. V was clipped by 5 bases and J by 7 bases, with 11 bases between them. CDR3 length equals 13 residues. The CDR3 loop is CASSGGTFGELFF. The CDR3 bases are TGTGCCAGCAGCGGCGGGACCTTCGGGGAGCTGTTTTTT.

V and J are TRBV14 and TRBJ1-1; D call uncertain. Trimming took 1 base from V and 7 from J, leaving 7 bases between them. The CDR3 is made up of 12 amino acids. The germline V gene has CDR1 SGHDN and CDR2 FVKESK. CDR3 protein: CASSQVRDEAFF. The CDR3 nucleotides read TGTGCCAGCAGCCAAGTACGAGATGAAGCTTTCTTT.

This rearrangement joins TRBV25-1 to TRBJ1-1, with D unclear. Germline assignment: CDR1 MGHDK and CDR2 SYGVNS. V lost 3 bases and J lost 1, with 9 bases in between. This CDR3 is 14 amino acids long. In DNA, the CDR3 is TGTGCCAGCAGTGATCCCGCGGGGAACACTGAAGCTTTCTTT. Protein sequence: CASSDPAGNTEAFF.

V and J are TRBV6-1 and TRBJ2-7; possible D gene TRBD1, 5 bases. Trimming removed 7 bases at V and 2 bases at J, with 18 bases between. The germline CDR1 and CDR2 sequences are MNHNS and SASEGT. The CDR3 sequence is 15 residues long. The CDR3 sequence is CASKFHRWPTYEQYF. The CDR3 bases are TGTGCCAGCAAATTTCACAGGTGGCCGACCTACGAGCAGTACTTC.

V is TRBV5-1 and J is TRBJ1-2; a possible D gene is TRBD1 (5 bases). This CDR3 comprises 17 residues. V was clipped by 4 bases and J by 7 bases, with 26 bases between them. In germline, CDR1 is SGHRS, CDR2 YFSETQ. The CDR3 sequence is CASSVSGTGDLPGGYTF. In DNA form, the CDR3 reads TGCGCCAGCAGCGTTTCCGGGACGGGGGACCTTCCAGGTGGCTACACCTTC.

The rearrangement uses TRBV4-1 and TRBJ2-7; D perhaps matches TRBD1 (5 bases). Germline CDR1 is MGHRA and CDR2 is YSYEKL. There are 15 residues in the CDR3. Deletions cut 3 bases from V and 5 bases from J, with 17 bases between. The CDR3 bases are TGCGCCAGCAGCCAGTTACCCAGGGTCGGTGACGAGCAGTACTTC. This gives the protein CASSQLPRVGDEQYF.

The rearrangement links TRBV5-4 to TRBJ2-6; no clear D. CDR3 size: 16 residues. Trimming left V 4 bases short and J 2 bases short, with 13 bases between. Germline assignment: CDR1 SGHNT and CDR2 YYREEE (reference sequence). The CDR3 nucleotides read TGTGCCAGCAGCCCCCTTTCGTTTACTGGGGCCAACGTCCTGACTTTC. It specifies CASSPLSFTGANVLTF.